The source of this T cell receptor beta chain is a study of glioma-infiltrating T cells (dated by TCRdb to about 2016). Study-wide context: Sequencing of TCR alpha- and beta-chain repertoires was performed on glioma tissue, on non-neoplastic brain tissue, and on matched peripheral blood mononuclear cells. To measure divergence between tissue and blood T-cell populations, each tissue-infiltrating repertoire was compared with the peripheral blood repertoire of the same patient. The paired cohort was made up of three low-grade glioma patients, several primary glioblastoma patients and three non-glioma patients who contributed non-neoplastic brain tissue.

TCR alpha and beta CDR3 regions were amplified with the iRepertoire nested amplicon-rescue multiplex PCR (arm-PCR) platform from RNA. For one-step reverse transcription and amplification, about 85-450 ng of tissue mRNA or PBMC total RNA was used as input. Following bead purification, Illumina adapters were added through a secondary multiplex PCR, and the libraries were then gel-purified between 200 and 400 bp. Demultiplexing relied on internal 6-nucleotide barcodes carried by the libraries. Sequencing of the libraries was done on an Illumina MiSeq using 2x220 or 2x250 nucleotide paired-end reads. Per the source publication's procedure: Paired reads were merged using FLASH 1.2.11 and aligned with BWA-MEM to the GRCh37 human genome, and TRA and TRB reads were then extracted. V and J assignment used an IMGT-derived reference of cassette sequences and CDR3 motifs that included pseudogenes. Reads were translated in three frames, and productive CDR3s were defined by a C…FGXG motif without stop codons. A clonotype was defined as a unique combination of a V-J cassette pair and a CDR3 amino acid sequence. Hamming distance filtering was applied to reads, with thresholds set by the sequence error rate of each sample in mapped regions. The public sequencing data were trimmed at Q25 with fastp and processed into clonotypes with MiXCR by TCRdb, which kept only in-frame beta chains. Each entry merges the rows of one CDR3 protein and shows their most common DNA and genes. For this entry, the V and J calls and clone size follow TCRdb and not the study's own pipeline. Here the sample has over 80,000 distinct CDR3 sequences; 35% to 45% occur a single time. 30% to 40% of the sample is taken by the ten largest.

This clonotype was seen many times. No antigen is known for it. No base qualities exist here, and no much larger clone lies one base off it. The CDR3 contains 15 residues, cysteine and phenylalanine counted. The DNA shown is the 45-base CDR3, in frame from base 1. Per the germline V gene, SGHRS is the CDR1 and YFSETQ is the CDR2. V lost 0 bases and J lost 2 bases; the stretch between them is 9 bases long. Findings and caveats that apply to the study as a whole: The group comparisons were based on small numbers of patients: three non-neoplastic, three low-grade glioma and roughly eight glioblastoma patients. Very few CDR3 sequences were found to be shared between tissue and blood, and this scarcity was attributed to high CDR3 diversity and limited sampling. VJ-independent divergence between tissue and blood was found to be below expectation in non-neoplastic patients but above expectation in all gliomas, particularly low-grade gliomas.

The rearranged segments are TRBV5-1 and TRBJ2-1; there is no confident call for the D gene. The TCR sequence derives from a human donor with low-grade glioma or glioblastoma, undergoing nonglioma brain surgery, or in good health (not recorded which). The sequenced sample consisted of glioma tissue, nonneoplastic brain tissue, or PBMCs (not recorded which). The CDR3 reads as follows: CASSLEGNTYNEQFF. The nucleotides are TGCGCCAGCAGCTTGGAAGGAAACACCTACAATGAGCAGTTCTTC.